A single T cell receptor beta chain is shown here with its context. The CDR3 is made up of 16 amino acids. V was trimmed by 0 bases and J by 4 bases, leaving 12 bases between them. Germline-derived CDR1 and CDR2 are MNHEY and SVGAGI. TCRdb's copy holds only in-frame clones and misses some; the assay was immunoSEQ multiplex PCR. This sample carries about 110,000 clones, 69% of them seen once, and the ten largest clones take 5% to 6.5%. The sample originates from a study of blood T cell repertoires in COVID-19. Sequencing was performed on peripheral blood. This receptor was obtained from an elderly man with acute or convalescent COVID-19. J is TRBJ2-2 and V is TRBV6-5, with D uncertain. The CDR3 coding sequence is TGTGCCAGCAGTTACTCGATTTGGCAAACCACCGGGGAGCTGTTTTTT. Its translation: CASSYSIWQTTGELFF.